This paragraph covers one T cell receptor (beta chain) sequence. CDR1 is SGHNT and CDR2 is YYREEE in the germline V gene (reference sequence). Trimming cost V 4 bases and J 8 bases, with 12 bases left between them. The CDR3 is 12 amino acids. These data come from a study of blood T cell repertoires in COVID-19. Authors' processing steps: Reference gene primer amplification gave estimated nucleated cell counts. Here immunoSEQ multiplex PCR was the method, and the copy in TCRdb shows in-frame clones only, minus some. V and J calls and clone size are those listed in that table; D and trimming were worked out from the DNA. The sample carries over 120,000 clones, roughly four fifths recorded once.

The TCR sequence derives from a woman aged 60-75 years with acute or convalescent COVID-19. The V call is TRBV5-4, the J call TRBJ1-2, with a weak D call TRBD1 (5 bases). The sequenced sample consisted of peripheral blood. The CDR3, as DNA: TGTGCCAGCAGCAACGGGGGGGACGGCTACACCTTC. Amino acid sequence: CASSNGGDGYTF.